The clone carrying this T cell receptor beta chain showed up just a few times. The antigen remains unidentified. The data derive from a study of blood T cells in healthy people across ages. Donors were healthy Caucasian individuals from Russia aged roughly 6 to 95. Donors gave about 9.3 milliliters of peripheral blood apiece. Samples each yielded at least 5.5 micrograms of total RNA. Next came a second PCR, run for about 7 to 12 cycles, which used a sample-barcoded 5' primer along with a J-beta primer mix. One entry per CDR3 protein results from TCRdb running MiXCR on the 5' RACE reads. The sample includes approximately 770,000 distinct CDR3 sequences, 58% seen only once; the top ten take around 20%. Study findings and constraints: Roughly linear age-related decline in beta diversity appeared, significant by age 40.

Sequencing was done on a sample of blood. The TCR was taken from a man aged 30 to 39 in good health.

CDR3 loop: CASSVLGGGYTF. CDR3 DNA: TGTGCCAGCAGTGTCCTGGGCGGTGGCTACACCTTC. The chain joins TRBV12-3 or TRBV12-4 to TRBJ1-2; D uncertain. This CDR3 comprises 12 residues. With 5 bases removed from V and 7 bases from J, the gap between germline ends came to 11 bases.